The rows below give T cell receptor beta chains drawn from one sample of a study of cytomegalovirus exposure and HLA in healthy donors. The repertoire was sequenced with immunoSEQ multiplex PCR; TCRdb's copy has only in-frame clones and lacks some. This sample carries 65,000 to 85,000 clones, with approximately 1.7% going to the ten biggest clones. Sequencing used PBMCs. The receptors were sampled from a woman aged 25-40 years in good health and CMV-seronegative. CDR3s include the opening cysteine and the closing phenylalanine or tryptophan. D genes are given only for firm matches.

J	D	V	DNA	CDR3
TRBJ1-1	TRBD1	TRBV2	TGTGCCAGCAGGCCAAGGGGGCGAGGGGGGAACACTGAAGCTTTCTTT	CASRPRGRGGNTEAFF
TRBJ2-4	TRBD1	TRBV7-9	TGTGCCAGCAGCTTGGACAGGGTAAACATTCAGTACTTC	CASSLDRVNIQYF
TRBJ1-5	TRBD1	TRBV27	TGTGCCATCGTAGGGGGCTTGAATCAGCCCCAGCATTTT	CAIVGGLNQPQHF
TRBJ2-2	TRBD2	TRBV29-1	TGCAGCGGCCTTCCGGGACTAGCGGGAGATATCGGGGAGCTGTTTTTT	CSGLPGLAGDIGELFF
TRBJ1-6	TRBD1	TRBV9	TGTGCCAGCAGCGTAGCGGACAGGGTCTATAATTCACCCCTCCACTTT	CASSVADRVYNSPLHF
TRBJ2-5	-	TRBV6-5	TGTGCCAGCAGTTACTCGCCTTCAGGGCCCCAGTACTTC	CASSYSPSGPQYF
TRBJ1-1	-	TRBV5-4	TGTGCCAGCAGCCTGGGGACTAACACTGAAGCTTTCTTT	CASSLGTNTEAFF
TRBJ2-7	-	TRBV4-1	TGCGCCCCGTCTCGGGCCTACGAGCAGTACTTC	CAPSRAYEQYF
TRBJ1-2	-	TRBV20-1	TGCAGTGCTAGATGGAGCTATGGCTACACCTTC	CSARWSYGYTF
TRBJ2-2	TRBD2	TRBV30	TGTGCCTGGGTTAGCCAGCGGGGACGCAGGGGGGAGCTGTTTTTT	CAWVSQRGRRGELFF
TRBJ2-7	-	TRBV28	TGTGCCAGCAGCCTAAATGGGAGAGGGTACGAGCAGTACTTC	CASSLNGRGYEQYF
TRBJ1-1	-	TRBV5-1	TGCGCCAGCAGCCTGGGGCGGCAGAACACTGAAGCTTTCTTT	CASSLGRQNTEAFF
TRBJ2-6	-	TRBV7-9	TGTGCCAGCAGCTCTGGACAGCCTGGGGCCAACGTCCTGACTTTC	CASSSGQPGANVLTF
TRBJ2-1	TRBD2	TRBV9	TGTGCCAGCAGCGTAGTAGGGGACTATTCCAATGAGCAGTTCTTC	CASSVVGDYSNEQFF
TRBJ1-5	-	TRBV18	TGTGCCAGCTCACCCCAGGGTCATAGCAATCAGCCCCAGCATTTT	CASSPQGHSNQPQHF
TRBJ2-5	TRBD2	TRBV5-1	TGCGCCAGCAGCTATGCGGGACTACAAGAGACCCAGTACTTC	CASSYAGLQETQYF
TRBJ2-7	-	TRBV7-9	TGTGCCAGCAGCTTAGTGGGCCCGAGCTCCTACGAGCAGTACTTC	CASSLVGPSSYEQYF
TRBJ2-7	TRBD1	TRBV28	TGTGCCAGCAGTTCCGGGACAGGGTCCTACGAGCAGTACTTC	CASSSGTGSYEQYF
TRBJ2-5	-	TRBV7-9	TGTGCCAGCAGCTTGATGGGCCGAGAGACCCAGTACTTC	CASSLMGRETQYF
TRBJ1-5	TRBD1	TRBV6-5	TGTGCCAGCGGTGGGACAGGCCTTAATCAGCCCCAGCATTTT	CASGGTGLNQPQHF
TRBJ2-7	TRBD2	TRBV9	TGTGCCAGCAGCGGTGGACTAGCGGGAGGGAACGAGCAGTACTTC	CASSGGLAGGNEQYF
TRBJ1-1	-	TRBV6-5	TGTGCCAGCAGTCGAACAGGGAACACTGAAGCTTTCTTT	CASSRTGNTEAFF
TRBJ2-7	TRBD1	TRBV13	TGTGCCAGCAGCCGCAGGGGGCACGAGCAGTACTTC	CASSRRGHEQYF
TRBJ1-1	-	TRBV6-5	TGTGCCAGCAGTTACTCGACGGCGGCGACTGAAGCTTTCTTT	CASSYSTAATEAFF